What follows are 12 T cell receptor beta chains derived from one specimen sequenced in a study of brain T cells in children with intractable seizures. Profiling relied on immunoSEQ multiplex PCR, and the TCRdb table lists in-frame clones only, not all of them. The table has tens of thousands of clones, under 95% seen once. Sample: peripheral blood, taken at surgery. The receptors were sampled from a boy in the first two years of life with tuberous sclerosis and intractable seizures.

CDR3 nucleotides: TGTGCCTGGAGTCACCCGGGGGATTCACCCCTCCACTTT. It encodes CAWSHPGDSPLHF. V is TRBV30 and J is TRBJ1-6, with a weak D call TRBD1 (5 bases). V was clipped by 2 bases and J by 8 bases, with 10 bases between them. Germline V gives CDR1 GTSNPN, CDR2 SVGIG (reference sequence). The length of the CDR3 is 13 residues.

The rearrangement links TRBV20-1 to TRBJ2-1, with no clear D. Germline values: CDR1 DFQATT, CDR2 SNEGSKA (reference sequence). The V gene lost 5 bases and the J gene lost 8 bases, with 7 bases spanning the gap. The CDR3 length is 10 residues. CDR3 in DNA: TGCAGTGCTGGTGAATATGAGCAGTTCTTC. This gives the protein CSAGEYEQFF.

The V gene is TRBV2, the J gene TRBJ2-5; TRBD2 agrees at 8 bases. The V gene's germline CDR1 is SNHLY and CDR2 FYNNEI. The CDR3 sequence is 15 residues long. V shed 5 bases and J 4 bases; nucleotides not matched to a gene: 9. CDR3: CASSLSGSSVETQYF. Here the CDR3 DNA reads TGTGCCAGCAGTTTAAGCGGGAGCTCTGTAGAGACCCAGTACTTC.

The CDR3 bases are TGTGCCAGCAGCCAAGTCCTGCAGATCTACAATGAGCAGTTCTTC. It translates to CASSQVLQIYNEQFF. The chain combines TRBV3-1 (or the pseudogene TRBV3-2) with TRBJ2-1; D is unresolved. The CDR3 covers 15 residues. Per the germline V gene, CDR1 is LGHDT and CDR2 is YNNKEL (reference sequence). Between the trimmed V and J ends, which lost 1 base and 3 bases, there was a span of 10 bases.

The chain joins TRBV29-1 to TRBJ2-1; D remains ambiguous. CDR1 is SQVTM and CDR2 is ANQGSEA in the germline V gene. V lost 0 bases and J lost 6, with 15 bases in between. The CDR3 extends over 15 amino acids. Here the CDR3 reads CSVEDGQVGVNEQFF. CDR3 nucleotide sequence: TGCAGCGTTGAAGATGGGCAGGTTGGGGTCAATGAGCAGTTCTTC.

DNA for the CDR3: TGTGCCAGCAGCTTATTGTTTCAGGCGGTTAATGAGCAGTTCTTC. It codes for CASSLLFQAVNEQFF. This chain links TRBV7-8 with TRBJ2-1; D is ambiguous. The CDR3 extends over 15 amino acids. Germline CDR1 and CDR2: SGHVS and FQNEAQ. The V end lost 2 bases, the J end lost 7 bases, and 15 bases lay between the germline ends.

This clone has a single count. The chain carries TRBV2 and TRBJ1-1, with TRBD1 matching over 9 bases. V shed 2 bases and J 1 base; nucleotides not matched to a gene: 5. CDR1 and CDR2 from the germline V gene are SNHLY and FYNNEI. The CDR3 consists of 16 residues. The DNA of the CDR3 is TGTGCCAGCAGTGAACGGGACAGGGCATCGAACACTGAAGCTTTCTTT. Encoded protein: CASSERDRASNTEAFF.

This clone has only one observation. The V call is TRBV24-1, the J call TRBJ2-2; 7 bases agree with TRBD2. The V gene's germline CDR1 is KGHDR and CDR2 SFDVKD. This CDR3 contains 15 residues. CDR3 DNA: TGTGCATCCGGGGGTCGGGGGGTGAACACCGGGGAGCTGTTTTTT. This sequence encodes CASGGRGVNTGELFF.

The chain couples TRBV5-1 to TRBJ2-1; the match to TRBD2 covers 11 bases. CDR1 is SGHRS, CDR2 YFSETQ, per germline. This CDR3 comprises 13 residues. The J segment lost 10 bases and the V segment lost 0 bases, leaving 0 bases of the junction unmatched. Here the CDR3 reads CASSLGLAGEQFF. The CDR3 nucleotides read TGCGCCAGCAGCTTGGGACTAGCGGGGGAGCAGTTCTTC.

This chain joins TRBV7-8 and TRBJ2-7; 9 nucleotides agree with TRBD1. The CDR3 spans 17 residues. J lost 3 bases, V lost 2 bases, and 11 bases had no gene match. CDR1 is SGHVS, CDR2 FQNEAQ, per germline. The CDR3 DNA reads TGTGCCAGCAGCTTACATCCCCCCGGGACAGGGAACTACGAGCAGTACTTC. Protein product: CASSLHPPGTGNYEQYF.

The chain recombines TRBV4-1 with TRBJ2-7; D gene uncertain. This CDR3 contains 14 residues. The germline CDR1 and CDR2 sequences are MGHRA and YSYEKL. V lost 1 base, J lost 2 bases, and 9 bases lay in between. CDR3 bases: TGCGCCAGCAGCCAAGTATTCCCGCCCTACGAGCAGTACTTC. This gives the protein CASSQVFPPYEQYF.

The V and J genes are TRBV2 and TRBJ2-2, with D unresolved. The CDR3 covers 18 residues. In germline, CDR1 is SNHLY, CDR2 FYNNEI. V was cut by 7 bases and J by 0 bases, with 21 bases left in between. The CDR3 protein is CASTRRPWGSSNTGELFF. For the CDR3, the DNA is TGTGCCAGCACCCGACGACCCTGGGGATCCTCGAACACCGGGGAGCTGTTTTTT.